This T cell receptor beta chain was documented in a study of T cells in women clearing cervical HPV infection. Study-level information: Cases were women with histologically confirmed HPV16-related CIN3 or worse, including a couple of invasive cancers. Study conclusions and caveats: T-cell numbers per sample were unknown and may explain richness differences.

The protocol was immunoSEQ multiplex PCR, while the TCRdb copy is restricted to in-frame clones and leaves out a portion. Its clone listing holds approximately 30,000 clones. As concerns this clone: Antigen specificity is unknown.

Sequenced sample: blood buffy coat. This TCR came from a woman aged 18 to 75 with a cervical HPV16 infection that either progressed to CIN3+ or cleared (not recorded which).

The CDR3 sequence is CASSARTGASGYTF. The sequenced CDR3 bases are TGTGCCAGCAGTGCGAGGACAGGTGCTTCTGGC. The V call is TRBV2, the J call TRBJ1-2, with TRBD1 matching over 7 bases. The observed sequence ends 3 residues before the CDR3 terminus, with the missing tail filled in from the germline J gene. V lost 4 bases, J lost 7 bases, and 9 bases stayed unmatched. Germline V gives CDR1 SNHLY, CDR2 FYNNEI. The CDR3 runs to 14 residues.